One sample yielded the 32 T cell receptor beta chains listed below, sequenced in a study of cytomegalovirus exposure and HLA in healthy donors (dated by TCRdb to about 2017). To prepare the library, the immunoSEQ multiplex PCR assay was applied. A mixture of 60 forward primers for TCR Vbeta segments and 13 reverse primers for TCR Jbeta segments was used in the multiplex PCR. In its TCRdb copy, this immuneACCESS table keeps in-frame sequences only and misses some clones. Where compared with another copy, unresolved V genes explain less than half of these, and the others have no known cause. This sample lists roughly 120,000 clones; 65% to 80% were detected once. The top ten constitute 9.5% to 15% of the sample. The specimen was PBMCs. The receptors stem from a woman aged 40 to 50 in good health and CMV-seropositive.

The chain employs TRBV29-1 and TRBJ2-7; 11 bases agree with TRBD2. The CDR3 contains 13 residues. V shed 2 bases, J shed 7 bases, and the junction held 4 bases outside the gene matches. The V gene's germline CDR1 is SQVTM and CDR2 ANQGSEA. CDR3 DNA sequence: TGCAGCGTTGAAACCGTAGCGGGAGGGGAGCAGTACTTC. It yields the protein CSVETVAGGEQYF.

This clone was detected a few times. The chain is built from TRBV13 and TRBJ2-3, with TRBD2 identical over 10 bases. Germline CDR1 is PRHDT and CDR2 is FYEKMQ (reference sequence). The CDR3 runs 18 residues. The junction had 9 bases not matched to a gene; V was cut back by 1 base and J by 2 bases. The CDR3 DNA reads as TGTGCCAGCAGCTTAGTTGCAGCGGGAGGGCCAAACACAGATACGCAGTATTTT. Protein sequence: CASSLVAAGGPNTDTQYF.

The chain joins TRBV4-2 to TRBJ1-5; D possibly corresponds to TRBD1 (6 bases). Germline V gene data show CDR1 as LGHNA and CDR2 as YNFKEQ. This CDR3 is built from 14 residues. Trimming stripped 1 base from V and 4 bases from J, with 8 bases between. The CDR3 DNA is TGTGCCAGCAGCCAAGGGACAGAAAATCAGCCCCAGCATTTT. Its translation is CASSQGTENQPQHF.

CDR3 loop: CASSADSYTGELFF. The CDR3 DNA sequence: TGTGCCAGCAGCGCGGACAGCTACACCGGGGAGCTGTTTTTT. The chain employs TRBV9 and TRBJ2-2, with D possibly being TRBD1 (6 bases). The V end was cut by 3 bases, the J end by 3 bases, with 9 bases between. From germline, CDR1 is SGDLS and CDR2 YYNGEE. The CDR3 has 14 amino acids.

The rearrangement links TRBV19 to TRBJ2-1; D may be TRBD1 (6 bases). Germline assignment: CDR1 LNHDA and CDR2 SQIVND (reference sequence). V was pared by 3 bases and J by 4 bases, with 13 bases between. CDR3 size: 15 residues. This CDR3 is CASSIRQDIYNEQFF. CDR3 DNA: TGTGCCAGTAGTATTAGACAGGACATATACAATGAGCAGTTCTTC.

This chain joins TRBV11-2 and TRBJ2-5; 8 bases are shared with TRBD2. The J call is in doubt because the DNA end fits TRBJ2-7 better. Germline V gene lookup returns CDR1 SGHAT and CDR2 FQNNGV. The CDR3 contains 15 residues. CDR3 sequence: CASSLIRAGAYEQYF. DNA of the CDR3: TGTGCCAGCAGCTTAATACGAGCGGGAGCCTACGAGCAGTACTTC.

The rearrangement joins TRBV2 to TRBJ2-5, with D perhaps TRBD2 (6 bases). CDR1 and CDR2 from the germline V gene are SNHLY and FYNNEI. V was clipped by 7 bases and J by 4 bases, with 16 bases between them. This CDR3 is built from 14 residues. CDR3 bases: TGTGCCAGCACCCGACTAGTTTTAACAGAGACCCAGTACTTC. As protein: CASTRLVLTETQYF.

V is TRBV5-1 and J is TRBJ1-2; the D gene is possibly TRBD1 (6 bases). The V gene's germline CDR1 is SGHRS and CDR2 YFSETQ. This CDR3 is 14 amino acids long. V gave up 4 bases and J gave up 4 bases, with 14 bases separating them. CDR3 nucleotides: TGCGCCAGCAGCGCCTCACAGGGCGTCTATGGCTACACCTTC. Encoded protein: CASSASQGVYGYTF.

This clone was detected only once. The chain links TRBV6-6 to TRBJ2-2; D gene unclear. CDR3 length equals 14 residues. The V gene lost 5 bases and the J gene lost 0 bases, with 7 bases spanning the gap. Germline V gene sequence: CDR1 MNHNY, CDR2 SVGAGI (reference sequence). In DNA form, the CDR3 reads TGTGCCAGCAGTGGGCCATCGAACACCGGGGAGCTGTTTTTT. Translating it yields CASSGPSNTGELFF.

The J gene is TRBJ1-3, the V gene TRBV4-1, with TRBD1 matching 9 bases. Trimming took 0 bases from V and 2 from J; bases not matched to a gene: 5. This CDR3 has 17 amino acids. Germline V gene data show CDR1 as MGHRA and CDR2 as YSYEKL. The CDR3 sequence: CASSQDGTGSAGNTIYF. CDR3 sequence (DNA): TGCGCCAGCAGCCAAGATGGGACAGGGTCTGCTGGAAACACCATATATTTT.

This clone was seen only once. The rearrangement uses TRBV5-1 and TRBJ2-1; TRBD2 matches 13 bases. CDR1 SGHRS and CDR2 YFSETQ come from the germline V gene. The length of the CDR3 is 16 residues. V shed 4 bases and J 9 bases; nucleotides not matched to a gene: 10. The CDR3 here is CASSLRTSGSNVEQFF. CDR3 DNA sequence: TGCGCCAGCAGCCTCAGGACTAGCGGGAGTAATGTTGAGCAGTTCTTC. Full variable domain (missing parts from reference TRBV5-1 and TRBJ2-1): KAGVTQTPRYLIKTRGQQVTLSCSPISGHRSVSWYQQTPGQGLQFLFEYFSETQRNKGNFPGRFSGRQFSNSRSEMNVSTLELGDSALYLCASSLRTSGSNVEQFFGPGTRLTVL.

The DNA of the CDR3 is TGTGCCAGCAGTTCTTTCCGGACAGGGAACTACGAGCAGTACTTC. This sequence encodes CASSSFRTGNYEQYF. The V and J genes are TRBV6-5 and TRBJ2-7; TRBD1 matches at 8 bases. The CDR3 has 15 amino acids. Germline V gene data show CDR1 as MNHEY and CDR2 as SVGAGI. V trimming: 4 bases; J trimming: 3 bases; junction bases outside the gene matches: 8.

This clone was observed a few times. The chain has TRBV27 and TRBJ1-1; 11 nucleotides line up with TRBD1. CDR3 length equals 18 residues. The germline CDR1 and CDR2 sequences are MNHEY and SMNVEV (reference sequence). Trimming at V came to 3 bases and at J to 4 bases, leaving 13 bases not matched to a gene. CDR3 bases: TGTGCCAGCAGTTTCCGGGCCCCCTCTGGGACAGGGGGCACTGAAGCTTTCTTT. It encodes CASSFRAPSGTGGTEAFF.

The table lists this clone with a count of one. The chain carries TRBV9 and TRBJ1-2; D possibly corresponds to TRBD1 (5 bases). The CDR3 covers 15 residues. V lost 4 bases to trimming and J lost 5 bases, with 18 bases between them. Germline V CDR1 and CDR2: SGDLS, YYNGEE. The CDR3 DNA sequence: TGTGCCAGCAGCCCCCATGGGGGGTTTACGTATGGCTACACCTTC. This gives the protein CASSPHGGFTYGYTF.

V is TRBV5-4 and J is TRBJ1-3; 7 bases align to TRBD1. The CDR3 is made up of 16 amino acids. V lost 4 bases to trimming and J lost 0 bases; unmatched junction nucleotides: 7. Germline lookup yields CDR1 SGHNT and CDR2 YYREEE (reference sequence). CDR3 nucleotide sequence: TGTGCCAGCAGCCCCCGACAGGGACACTCTGGAAACACCATATATTTT. Amino acids: CASSPRQGHSGNTIYF.

The V gene is TRBV7-3, the J gene TRBJ1-1; 9 bases fit TRBD1. Germline V gives CDR1 SGHTA, CDR2 FQGTGA. The CDR3 is 15 amino acids. Trimming took 0 bases from V and 5 from J; bases not matched to a gene: 4. The CDR3 here is CASSLTRTGDTEAFF. The CDR3 bases are TGTGCCAGCAGCTTAACGAGGACAGGGGATACTGAAGCTTTCTTT.

This clone was detected only once. Here the CDR3 reads CASSLGTGSHEQYF. The CDR3 DNA reads as TGTGCCAGCAGCTTAGGGACAGGGTCTCACGAGCAGTACTTC. V is TRBV7-9 and J is TRBJ2-7; TRBD1 matches at 8 bases. Germline V gene sequence: CDR1 SEHNR, CDR2 FQNEAQ (reference sequence). V gave up 1 base and J gave up 5 bases; unmatched junction bases: 4. CDR3 size: 14 residues.

CDR3: CASSLQGRNTIYF. CDR3 bases: TGTGCCAGCAGTTTACAGGGGCGAAACACCATATATTTT. The chain has TRBV6-6 and TRBJ1-3; 7 bases match TRBD1. Germline CDR1 and CDR2: MNHNY and SVGAGI (reference sequence). The CDR3 sequence is 13 residues long. J gave up 5 bases and V 4 bases, and 2 bases lay outside the gene matches.

This chain joins TRBV30 and TRBJ2-7; a weak D match, TRBD1 (6 bases). Trimming pared 3 bases from V and 5 bases from J, leaving 8 bases between. The CDR3 loop spans 11 amino acids. Germline loops: CDR1 GTSNPN, CDR2 SVGIG (reference sequence). CDR3: CAWSRGNEQYF. As DNA, the CDR3 is TGTGCCTGGAGCAGGGGCAACGAGCAGTACTTC. The full variable domain, completed using reference TRBV30 and TRBJ2-7, is SQTIHQWPATLVQPVGSPLSLECTVEGTSNPNLYWYRQAAGRGLQLLFYSVGIGQISSEVPQNLSASRPQDRQFILSSKKLLLSDSGFYLCAWSRGNEQYFGPGTRLTVT.

The chain recombines TRBV10-2 with TRBJ2-5; 13 positions match TRBD2. Germline V gene lookup returns CDR1 WSHSY and CDR2 SAAADI. Trimming removed 6 bases from V and 5 bases from J; junction bases left unmatched: 6. This CDR3 spans 15 amino acids. The CDR3 bases are TGCGCCAGCAGGGGACTAGCGGGACTTGGGGAGACCCAGTACTTC. Translated, it gives CASRGLAGLGETQYF.

V is TRBV28 and J is TRBJ1-4; unclear D gene. The CDR3 has 14 amino acids. Trimming left V 4 bases short and J 5 bases short, with 11 bases between. Germline V gene data show CDR1 as MDHEN and CDR2 as SYDVKM. For the CDR3, the DNA is TGTGCCAGCAGTTCCCACGCTGGCAATGAAAAACTGTTTTTT. Encoded protein: CASSSHAGNEKLFF.

V and J are TRBV19 and TRBJ2-5; D is undetermined. CDR1 is LNHDA and CDR2 is SQIVND in the germline V gene (reference sequence). The CDR3 length is 14 residues. Trimming pared 5 bases from V and 2 bases from J, leaving 12 bases between. The CDR3: CASSLGTVQETQYF. The CDR3 coding sequence is TGTGCCAGTAGTTTAGGAACAGTACAAGAGACCCAGTACTTC.

This clone was seen once. The chain is built from TRBV28 and TRBJ2-1; weak D call: TRBD1 (5 bases). The CDR3 spans 14 residues. Trimming removed 6 bases from V and 15 bases from J, with 24 bases in between. In germline, CDR1 is MDHEN, CDR2 SYDVKM. This chain's CDR3 is CASSPRAYRTPRFF. CDR3 DNA sequence: TGTGCCAGCAGCCCCAGGGCCTACCGCACGCCTCGGTTCTTC.

The chain employs TRBV10-3 and TRBJ1-4, with D hard to call. The germline V and J ends were trimmed by 0 bases and 3 bases, with 5 bases remaining between them. This CDR3 comprises 14 residues. Germline V lookup: CDR1 ENHRY, CDR2 SYGVKD. In DNA form, the CDR3 reads TGTGCCATCAGTGAGTCGGCGGCTAATGAAAAACTGTTTTTT. Amino acids: CAISESAANEKLFF.

The chain couples TRBV6-1 to TRBJ2-3; tentative D call: TRBD1 (5 bases). Germline values: CDR1 MNHNS, CDR2 SASEGT. The CDR3 has 14 amino acids. V was pared by 2 bases and J by 1 base, with 7 bases between. In nucleotides, the CDR3 is TGTGCCAGCAGTGAACAGGGCCGCACAGATACGCAGTATTTT. Amino acid sequence: CASSEQGRTDTQYF.

The chain joins TRBV5-1 to TRBJ1-3; possible D gene TRBD1, 6 bases. Germline lookup yields CDR1 SGHRS and CDR2 YFSETQ. CDR3 length: 14 residues. Trimming left V 0 bases short and J 4 bases short, with 8 bases between. CDR3 DNA: TGCGCCAGCAGCTTGGAGGGGGAAGGAAACACCATATATTTT. Protein: CASSLEGEGNTIYF.

The J gene is TRBJ1-5, the V gene TRBV30, with D perhaps TRBD1 (5 bases). Looked up from germline, CDR1 is GTSNPN and CDR2 is SVGIG (reference sequence). V shed 0 bases and J shed 2 bases, with 14 bases lying between them. The CDR3 is made up of 16 amino acids. CDR3 amino acids: CAWSVSGGYGNQPQHF. As DNA, the CDR3 is TGTGCCTGGAGTGTAAGTGGGGGGTACGGCAATCAGCCCCAGCATTTT.

This chain links TRBV21-1 with TRBJ2-3; the table calls TRBD2, which could not be checked here. TRBV21-1 is a recognized pseudogene. There are 22 residues in the CDR3. The CDR3 bases are TGTGCCAGCAGCAAATCTCGGCGGCGCATTGGCCTAGCGGGGGAACCCACAGATACGCAGTATTTT. Protein sequence: CASSKSRRRIGLAGEPTDTQYF.

This sequence joins TRBV6-1 and TRBJ2-6; 7 nucleotides agree with TRBD2. Germline lookup yields CDR1 MNHNS and CDR2 SASEGT. The CDR3 has 13 amino acids. With V trimmed by 8 bases and J by 2 bases, 0 bases remained unmatched. The DNA of the CDR3 is TGTGCCAGCCGGGAGGCTGGGGCCAACGTCCTGACTTTC. This gives the protein CASREAGANVLTF.

The V and J genes are TRBV4-1 and TRBJ1-5; D gene uncertain. V gave up 1 base and J gave up 2 bases, with 6 bases separating them. This CDR3 comprises 14 residues. Germline values: CDR1 MGHRA, CDR2 YSYEKL. The CDR3 nucleotides are TGCGCCAGCAGCCAAGGTTGGCGCAATCAGCCCCAGCATTTT. This codes for CASSQGWRNQPQHF.

This chain connects TRBV19 to TRBJ2-5; 12 bases are a match to TRBD1. The J call may not be correct, given that the DNA end is closer to TRBJ2-7. The CDR3 loop spans 14 amino acids. Germline values: CDR1 LNHDA, CDR2 SQIVND (reference sequence). The CDR3 DNA reads as TGTGCCAGTACCATGGGACAGGGGGCAAACGAGCAGTACTTC. This gives the protein CASTMGQGANEQYF.

The chain links TRBV5-6 to TRBJ2-4; TRBD1 matches at 9 bases. This CDR3 is 18 amino acids long. V lost 3 bases and J lost 0; bases outside the gene matches: 10. CDR1 SGHDT and CDR2 YYEEEE come from the germline V gene. CDR3 in DNA: TGTGCCAGCAGCTCCCGGGACAGGGAATGGGTAGCCAAAAACATTCAGTACTTC. Amino acids: CASSSRDREWVAKNIQYF. The whole variable domain, filled in from reference TRBV5-6 and TRBJ2-4, reads DAGVTQSPTHLIKTRGQQVTLRCSPKSGHDTVSWYQQALGQGPQFIFQYYEEEERQRGNFPDRFSGHQFPNYSSELNVNALLLGDSALYLCASSSRDREWVAKNIQYFGAGTRLSVL.